This T cell receptor beta chain was profiled in a study of blood T cell repertoires in COVID-19. Overall study context: Italy, Spain and the United States were the sources of the convalescent and acute COVID-19 samples. Sources were T cells, B-cell-depleted T cells, or PBMCs; the material itself was cDNA or gDNA.

This clone was recorded once. Authors' methods: Amplifying reference gene primers gave estimates of nucleated cell counts. Profiling relied on immunoSEQ multiplex PCR, and the TCRdb table lists in-frame clones only, not all of them. V, J and clone size were drawn from that table, and D and trimming were deduced from the DNA. The table includes roughly 130,000 clones, more than 65% detected once. Germline V lookup: CDR1 LNHDA, CDR2 SQIVND (reference sequence). V was cut by 3 bases and J by 4 bases, with 11 bases left in between. The CDR3 has 14 amino acids. Sequencing used peripheral blood. This chain uses TRBV19 with TRBJ2-3; D not certain. This receptor was obtained from a man of 80 years or more with acute or convalescent COVID-19. The DNA for the CDR3 is TGTGCCAGTAGTATCTCCCGCGCCTCAGATACGCAGTATTTT. Protein: CASSISRASDTQYF.